These T cell receptor beta chains were read from a single sample in a study of vaccination and CD4 T cells after COVID-19. TCRdb processed the PCR reads anew with MiXCR; each CDR3 protein has one entry. The sample shows approximately 9,800 distinct CDR3 sequences, 44% of them seen only once. These receptors' antigens are unknown. The sequenced material came from CD4+ T cells from blood, cultured in vitro. Every receptor here comes from a human donor in good health. Both conserved end residues are part of each CDR3. D genes are given only for firm matches. The listing skips clone size in some rows; elsewhere it reads once, few, many or a size class.

CDR3: CASSLDEHNEQFF
DNA: TGTGCCAGCAGCTTAGATGAACACAATGAGCAGTTCTTC
size: NA
V: TRBV11-3
J: TRBJ2-1
D: NA

CDR3: CAWRGQGASYGYTF
DNA: TGTGCCTGGAGGGGACAGGGGGCTAGCTATGGCTACACCTTC
size: few
V: TRBV30
J: TRBJ1-2
D: TRBD1

CDR3: CASSFVGAGNTIYF
DNA: TGTGCCAGCAGTTTCGTGGGAGCTGGAAACACCATATATTTT
size: NA
V: TRBV28
J: TRBJ1-3
D: NA

CDR3: CASSPSDRDLPGYTF
DNA: TGTGCCAGCAGCCCCTCGGACAGGGACCTTCCTGGCTACACCTTC
size: few
V: TRBV21-1
J: TRBJ1-2
D: NA

CDR3: CASSLAAQGVQETQYF
DNA: TGTGCCAGCAGCTTAGCGGCGCAGGGGGTCCAAGAGACCCAGTACTTC
size: few
V: TRBV7-2
J: TRBJ2-5
D: TRBD1

CDR3: CASSMGETQYF
DNA: TGTGCCAGCAGCATGGGAGAGACCCAGTACTTC
size: once
V: TRBV7-6
J: TRBJ2-5
D: NA

CDR3: CASTGGLEQFF
DNA: TGTGCCAGCACCGGAGGGCTTGAGCAGTTCTTC
size: NA
V: TRBV27
J: TRBJ2-1
D: NA

CDR3: CATSDGSYEQCF
DNA: TGTGCCACCAGTGATGGATCCTACGAGCAGTGCTTC
size: NA
V: TRBV24-1
J: TRBJ2-7
D: NA

CDR3: CASSYGASPMAQYF
DNA: TGTGCCAGCAGTTACGGGGCCAGCCCTATGGCCCAGTACTTC
size: NA
V: TRBV6-5
J: TRBJ2-5
D: NA

CDR3: CSAGRPGETQYF
DNA: TGCAGTGCCGGTCGACCGGGGGAGACCCAGTACTTC
size: NA
V: TRBV20-1
J: TRBJ2-5
D: NA

CDR3: CASSLGVLGDYEQYF
DNA: TGTGCCAGCAGCTTAGGAGTGTTGGGGGACTACGAGCAGTACTTC
size: few
V: TRBV7-2
J: TRBJ2-7
D: NA

CDR3: CASTGGRGYGYTF
DNA: TGTGCCAGCACCGGTGGCAGGGGCTATGGCTACACCTTC
size: NA
V: TRBV7-9
J: TRBJ1-2
D: NA

CDR3: CASSLSLNQPQHF
DNA: TGTGCCAGCTCTTTGAGCTTGAATCAGCCCCAGCATTTT
size: NA
V: TRBV2
J: TRBJ1-5
D: NA

CDR3: CSAGAANQPQHF
DNA: TGCAGCGCCGGGGCAGCCAATCAGCCCCAGCATTTT
size: NA
V: TRBV29-1
J: TRBJ1-5
D: NA

CDR3: CASSDIKPQSEQYF
DNA: TGTGCCAGCAGCGATATTAAGCCCCAGTCCGAGCAGTACTTC
size: few
V: TRBV7-9
J: TRBJ2-7
D: NA

CDR3: CASSYSARGNTEAFF
DNA: TGTGCCAGCAGTTACTCGGCCAGGGGAAACACTGAAGCTTTCTTT
size: NA
V: TRBV6-5
J: TRBJ1-1
D: NA

CDR3: CASSLAGQGRDTQYF
DNA: TGTGCCAGCAGCTTAGCCGGGCAGGGGAGAGATACGCAGTATTTT
size: NA
V: TRBV7-9
J: TRBJ2-3
D: NA

CDR3: CASRKQGYQAQHF
DNA: TGTGCCAGCAGGAAACAGGGTTATCAGGCCCAGCATTTT
size: NA
V: TRBV6-1
J: TRBJ1-5
D: NA

CDR3: CASSGPSAPETQYF
DNA: TGTGCCAGCAGCGGCCCCTCGGCCCCCGAGACCCAGTACTTC
size: few
V: TRBV7-2
J: TRBJ2-5
D: NA

CDR3: CASSSGPAANTGELFF
DNA: TGTGCCAGCAGCTCGGGGCCGGCGGCGAACACCGGGGAGCTGTTTTTT
size: few
V: TRBV7-9
J: TRBJ2-2
D: NA